Following are 7 T cell receptor beta chains from one sample sequenced in a study of Ad26.COV2.S vaccination and SARS-CoV-2 variants. Data came from immunoSEQ multiplex PCR; TCRdb stores just in-frame clones and leaves some out. This table holds roughly 300,000 clones, about 87% found once. Indicated treatment: roughly 20 received Ad26.COV2.S at low or high dose, single or two shots; several received placebo; per-sample allocation not given. The samples date from day 63 after the first vaccine or placebo injection. The specimen was peripheral blood, collected in a trial of Ad26.COV2.S vaccine versus placebo. These TCRs come from a person aged 18-60 years who received the Ad26.COV2.S COVID-19 vaccine or a placebo.

This chain connects TRBV28 to TRBJ1-1, with 8 bases aligning to TRBD1. The length of the CDR3 is 13 residues. With V trimmed by 10 bases and J by 3 bases, 7 bases remained unmatched. Per the germline V gene, CDR1 is MDHEN and CDR2 is SYDVKM. CDR3 bases: TGTGCCACCTCAGGGGGCCCGTACACTGAAGCTTTCTTT. Amino acids: CATSGGPYTEAFF.

J is TRBJ1-2 and V is TRBV11-2; 8 nucleotides match TRBD1. This CDR3 contains 14 residues. Germline CDR1 reads SGHAT; CDR2 reads FQNNGV. V lost 5 bases, J lost 8 bases, and 10 bases stayed unmatched. This CDR3 reads CASSLGWGQAGYTF. As DNA, the CDR3 is TGTGCCAGCAGCCTAGGATGGGGACAGGCCGGCTACACCTTC.

The chain employs TRBV7-9 and TRBJ1-5; 9 nucleotides line up with TRBD1. The trim removed 6 bases at V and 6 bases at J, leaving 0 bases unmatched. The CDR3 spans 12 residues. Germline CDR1 reads SEHNR; CDR2 reads FQNEAQ (reference sequence). CDR3 sequence reads: CASRTGGQPQHF. CDR3 DNA: TGTGCCAGCAGGACAGGGGGTCAGCCCCAGCATTTT. Variable domain in full (rest from reference TRBV7-9 and TRBJ1-5): DTGVSQNPRHKITKRGQNVTFRCDPISEHNRLYWYRQTLGQGPEFLTYFQNEAQLEKSRLLSDRFSAERPKGSFSTLEIQRTEQGDSAMYLCASRTGGQPQHFGDGTRLSIL.

The chain has TRBV3-1 (or the pseudogene TRBV3-2) and TRBJ2-4; D unclear. Germline-derived CDR1 and CDR2 are LGHDT and YNNKEL (reference sequence). CDR3 length: 14 amino acids. The V gene lost 2 bases and the J gene lost 4 bases, with 9 bases spanning the gap. CDR3 sequence (DNA): TGTGCCAGCAGCCAACTAGTTTCGAAAAACATTCAGTACTTC. Protein sequence: CASSQLVSKNIQYF.

The V gene is TRBV19, the J gene TRBJ1-1; D is ambiguous. V gave up 2 bases and J gave up 5 bases, with 6 bases separating them. This CDR3 contains 12 residues. Germline V gene lookup returns CDR1 LNHDA and CDR2 SQIVND (reference sequence). The CDR3 DNA reads TGTGCCAGTAGTATATTGGAGACTGAAGCTTTCTTT. It is translated as CASSILETEAFF.

The chain recombines TRBV14 with TRBJ1-2; D unresolved. The CDR3 is 13 amino acids. Germline CDR1 SGHDN, CDR2 FVKESK. Between the trimmed V and J ends, which lost 5 bases and 7 bases, there was a span of 14 bases. The CDR3 sequence: CASSIGIESGYTF. The DNA for the CDR3 is TGTGCCAGCAGCATAGGGATCGAGAGTGGCTACACCTTC.

The V gene is TRBV5-1, the J gene TRBJ1-2; 7 bases are shared with TRBD1. The CDR3 runs 13 residues. The germline gives CDR1 SGHRS, CDR2 YFSETQ. V shed 3 bases, J shed 4 bases, and the junction held 3 bases outside the gene matches. CDR3 sequence (DNA): TGCGCCAGCAGCTCTAGACAGGGCTATGGCTACACCTTC. Translating it yields CASSSRQGYGYTF.